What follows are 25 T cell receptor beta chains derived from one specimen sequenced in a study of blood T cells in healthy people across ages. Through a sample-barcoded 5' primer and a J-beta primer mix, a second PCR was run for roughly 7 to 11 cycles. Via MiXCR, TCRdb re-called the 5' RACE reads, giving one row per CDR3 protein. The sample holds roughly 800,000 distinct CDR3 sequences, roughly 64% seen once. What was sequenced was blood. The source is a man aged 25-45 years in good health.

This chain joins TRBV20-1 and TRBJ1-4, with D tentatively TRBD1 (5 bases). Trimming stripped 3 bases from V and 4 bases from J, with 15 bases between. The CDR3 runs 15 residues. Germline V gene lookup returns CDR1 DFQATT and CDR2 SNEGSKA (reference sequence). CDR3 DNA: TGCAGTGCTAGCCCATCGACAGCCTTTAATGAAAAACTGTTTTTT. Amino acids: CSASPSTAFNEKLFF.

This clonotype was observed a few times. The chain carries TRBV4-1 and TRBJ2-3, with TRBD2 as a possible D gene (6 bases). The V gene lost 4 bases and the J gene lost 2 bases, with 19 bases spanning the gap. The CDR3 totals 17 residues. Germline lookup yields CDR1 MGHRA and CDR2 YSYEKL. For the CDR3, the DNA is TGCGCCAGCAGCCGGAGACCGGCCGGGACTCCCACAGATACGCAGTATTTT. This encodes CASSRRPAGTPTDTQYF.

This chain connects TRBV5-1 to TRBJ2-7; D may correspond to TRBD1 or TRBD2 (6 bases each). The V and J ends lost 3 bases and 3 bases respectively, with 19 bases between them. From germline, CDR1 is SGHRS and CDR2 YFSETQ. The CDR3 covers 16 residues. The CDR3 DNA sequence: TGCGCCAGCAGCTCCACGGGGGCAGGGGTATTCTACGAGCAGTACTTC. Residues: CASSSTGAGVFYEQYF. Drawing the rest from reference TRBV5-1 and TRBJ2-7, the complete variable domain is KAGVTQTPRYLIKTRGQQVTLSCSPISGHRSVSWYQQTPGQGLQFLFEYFSETQRNKGNFPGRFSGRQFSNSRSEMNVSTLELGDSALYLCASSSTGAGVFYEQYFGPGTRLTVT.

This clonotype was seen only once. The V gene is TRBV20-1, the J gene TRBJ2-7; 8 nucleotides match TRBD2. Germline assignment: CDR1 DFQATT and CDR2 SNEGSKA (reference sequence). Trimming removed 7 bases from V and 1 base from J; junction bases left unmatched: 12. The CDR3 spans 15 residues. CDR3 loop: CSVLGELADSYEQYF. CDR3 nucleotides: TGCAGTGTGCTTGGGGAACTAGCGGATTCCTACGAGCAGTACTTC.

CDR3 bases: TGTGCCAGCAGCTTGGCGGGGGGAGTGGGGGAGCTGTTTTTT. Encoded protein: CASSLAGGVGELFF. The V gene is TRBV5-5, the J gene TRBJ2-2; 7 bases match TRBD2. CDR3 length: 14 amino acids. Germline CDR1 SGHKS, CDR2 YYEKEE (reference sequence). The J segment lost 8 bases and the V segment lost 0 bases, leaving 4 bases of the junction unmatched.

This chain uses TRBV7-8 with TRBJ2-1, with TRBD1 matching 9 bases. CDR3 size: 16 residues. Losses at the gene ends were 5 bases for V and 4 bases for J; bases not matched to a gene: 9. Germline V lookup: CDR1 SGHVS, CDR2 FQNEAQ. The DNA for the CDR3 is TGTGCCAGCAGCGACGGACAGGGGATAGGGTACAATGAGCAGTTCTTC. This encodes CASSDGQGIGYNEQFF. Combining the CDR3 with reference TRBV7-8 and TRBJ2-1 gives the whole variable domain GAGVSQSPRYKVAKRGQDVALRCDPISGHVSLFWYQQALGQGPEFLTYFQNEAQLDKSGLPSDRFFAERPEGSVSTLKIQRTQQEDSAVYLCASSDGQGIGYNEQFFGPGTRLTVL.

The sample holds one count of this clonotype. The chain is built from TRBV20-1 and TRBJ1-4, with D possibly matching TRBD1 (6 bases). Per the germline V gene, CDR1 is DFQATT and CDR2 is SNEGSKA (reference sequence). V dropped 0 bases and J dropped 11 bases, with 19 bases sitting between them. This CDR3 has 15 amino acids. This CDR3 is CSARDPTGPSSKLFF. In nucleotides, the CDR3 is TGCAGTGCTAGAGACCCGACAGGCCCCTCCTCCAAACTGTTTTTT.

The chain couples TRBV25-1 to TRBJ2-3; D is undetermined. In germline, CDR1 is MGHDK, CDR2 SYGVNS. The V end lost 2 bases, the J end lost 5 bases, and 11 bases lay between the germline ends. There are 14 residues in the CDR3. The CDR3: CASSEGVARDTQYF. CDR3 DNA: TGTGCCAGCAGTGAAGGGGTTGCGAGAGATACGCAGTATTTT.

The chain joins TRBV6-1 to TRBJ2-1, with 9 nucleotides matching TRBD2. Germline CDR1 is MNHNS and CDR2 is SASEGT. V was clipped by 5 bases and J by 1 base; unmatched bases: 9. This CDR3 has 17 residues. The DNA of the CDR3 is TGTGCCAGCAGTCCTTTCCCTGCGGGGGGGTCCTACAATGAGCAGTTCTTC. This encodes CASSPFPAGGSYNEQFF.

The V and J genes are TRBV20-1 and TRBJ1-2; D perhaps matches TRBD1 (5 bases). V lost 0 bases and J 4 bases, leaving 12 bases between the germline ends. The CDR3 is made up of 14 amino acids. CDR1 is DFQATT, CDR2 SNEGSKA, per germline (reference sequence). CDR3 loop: CSARDPRQSYGYTF. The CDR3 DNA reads TGCAGTGCTAGAGACCCTCGACAGAGCTATGGCTACACCTTC.

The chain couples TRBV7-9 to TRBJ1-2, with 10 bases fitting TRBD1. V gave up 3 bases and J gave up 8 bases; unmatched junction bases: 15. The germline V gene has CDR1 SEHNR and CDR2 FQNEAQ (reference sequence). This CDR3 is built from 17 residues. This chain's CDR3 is CASSLAPRPGQGNGYTF. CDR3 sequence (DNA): TGTGCCAGCAGCTTGGCCCCTCGTCCGGGACAGGGGAACGGCTACACCTTC.

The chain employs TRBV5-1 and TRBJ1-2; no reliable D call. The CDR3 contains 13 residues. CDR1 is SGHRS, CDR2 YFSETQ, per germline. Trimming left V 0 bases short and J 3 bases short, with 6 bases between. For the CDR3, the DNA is TGCGCCAGCAGCTTGGTCTCCGACTATGGCTACACCTTC. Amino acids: CASSLVSDYGYTF.

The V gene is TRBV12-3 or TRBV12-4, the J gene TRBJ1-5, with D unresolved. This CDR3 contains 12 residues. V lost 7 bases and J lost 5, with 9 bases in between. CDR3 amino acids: CASNTWDQPQHF. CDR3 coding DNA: TGTGCCAGCAATACGTGGGATCAGCCCCAGCATTTT.

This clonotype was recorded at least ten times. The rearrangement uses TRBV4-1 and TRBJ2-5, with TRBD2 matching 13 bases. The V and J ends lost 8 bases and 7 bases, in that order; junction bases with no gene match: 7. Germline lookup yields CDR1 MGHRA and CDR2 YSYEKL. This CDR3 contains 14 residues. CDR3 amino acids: CASHGTSGDRTQYF. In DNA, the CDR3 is TGCGCCAGCCACGGGACTAGCGGGGATCGGACCCAGTACTTC.

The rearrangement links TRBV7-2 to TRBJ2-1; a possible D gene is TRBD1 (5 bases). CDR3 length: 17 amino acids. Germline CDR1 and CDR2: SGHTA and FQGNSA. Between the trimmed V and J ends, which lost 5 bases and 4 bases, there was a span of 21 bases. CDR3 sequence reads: CASSLRSGAVVYNEQFF. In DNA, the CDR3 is TGTGCCAGCAGCCTAAGGAGTGGGGCAGTGGTATACAATGAGCAGTTCTTC.

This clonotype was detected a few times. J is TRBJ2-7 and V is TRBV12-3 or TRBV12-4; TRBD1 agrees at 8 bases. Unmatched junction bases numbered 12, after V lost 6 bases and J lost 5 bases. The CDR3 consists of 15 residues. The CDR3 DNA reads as TGTGCCAGCAGATCCCAGGGGGCAGGAGTCCACGAGCAGTACTTC. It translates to CASRSQGAGVHEQYF.

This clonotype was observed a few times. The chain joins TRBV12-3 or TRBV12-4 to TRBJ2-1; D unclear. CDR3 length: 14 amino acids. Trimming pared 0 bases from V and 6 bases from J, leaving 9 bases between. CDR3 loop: CASSLAQGLNEQFF. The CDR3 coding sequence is TGTGCCAGCAGTTTAGCGCAAGGGCTCAATGAGCAGTTCTTC.

The CDR3 loop reads CSVDLTSTDTQYF. The CDR3 region has the DNA TGCAGCGTTGACCTGACTAGCACAGATACGCAGTATTTT. The chain employs TRBV29-1 and TRBJ2-3; D uncertain. Trimming left V 3 bases short and J 0 bases short, with 7 bases between. CDR1 is SQVTM and CDR2 is ANQGSEA in the germline V gene. The CDR3 extends over 13 amino acids.

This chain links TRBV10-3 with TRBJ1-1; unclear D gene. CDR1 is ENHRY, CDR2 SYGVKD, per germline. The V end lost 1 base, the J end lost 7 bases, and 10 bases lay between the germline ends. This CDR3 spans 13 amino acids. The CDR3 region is CAISEYFGSEAFF. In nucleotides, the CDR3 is TGTGCCATCAGTGAGTATTTCGGTAGTGAAGCTTTCTTT.

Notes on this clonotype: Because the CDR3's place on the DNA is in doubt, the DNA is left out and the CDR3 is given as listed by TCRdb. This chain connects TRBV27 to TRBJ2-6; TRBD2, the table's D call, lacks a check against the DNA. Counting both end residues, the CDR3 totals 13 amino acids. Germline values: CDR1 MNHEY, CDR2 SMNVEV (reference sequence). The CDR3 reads CASVGSGANVPTF.

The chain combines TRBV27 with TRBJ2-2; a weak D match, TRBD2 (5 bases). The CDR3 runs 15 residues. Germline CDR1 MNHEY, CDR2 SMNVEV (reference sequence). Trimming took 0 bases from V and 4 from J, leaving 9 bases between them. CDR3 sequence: CASSLSTTSTGELFF. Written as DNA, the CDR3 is TGTGCCAGCAGTTTATCGACTACAAGCACCGGGGAGCTGTTTTTT.

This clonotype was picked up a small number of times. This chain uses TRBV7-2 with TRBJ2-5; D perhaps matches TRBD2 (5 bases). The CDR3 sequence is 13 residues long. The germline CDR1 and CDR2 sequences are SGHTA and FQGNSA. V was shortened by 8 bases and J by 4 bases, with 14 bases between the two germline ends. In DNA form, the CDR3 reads TGTGCCAGCGCTTTGGGAGTCAGAGAGACCCAGTACTTC. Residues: CASALGVRETQYF.

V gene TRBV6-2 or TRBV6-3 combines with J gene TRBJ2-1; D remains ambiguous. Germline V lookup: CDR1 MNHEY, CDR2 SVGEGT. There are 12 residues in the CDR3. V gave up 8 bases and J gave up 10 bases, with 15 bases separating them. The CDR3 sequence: CASGDKSYEQFF. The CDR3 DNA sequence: TGTGCCAGCGGCGACAAGTCCTACGAGCAGTTCTTC.

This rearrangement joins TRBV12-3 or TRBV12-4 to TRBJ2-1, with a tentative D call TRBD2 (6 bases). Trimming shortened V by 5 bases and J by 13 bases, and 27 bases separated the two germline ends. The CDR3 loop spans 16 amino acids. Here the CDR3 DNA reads TGTGCCAGCAGTCCCCCCTGGGACTTTACTAAAGAGACCCAGTTCTTC. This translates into CASSPPWDFTKETQFF.

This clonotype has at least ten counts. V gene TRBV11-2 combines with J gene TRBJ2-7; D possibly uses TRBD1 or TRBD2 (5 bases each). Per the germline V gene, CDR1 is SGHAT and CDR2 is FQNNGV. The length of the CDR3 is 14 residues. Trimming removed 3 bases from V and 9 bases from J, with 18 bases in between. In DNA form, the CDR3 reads TGTGCCAGCAGCTTTAAGACAGTACCTGGAGGGCAGTACTTC. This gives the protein CASSFKTVPGGQYF.